One and the same sample provided the 21 T cell receptor beta chains below, sequenced in a study of blood T cell repertoires in COVID-19. The protocol was immunoSEQ multiplex PCR, while the TCRdb copy is restricted to in-frame clones and leaves out a portion. The sample lists fewer than 120,000 clones, approximately 90% occurring once. The material sequenced was peripheral blood. These receptors were collected from a woman aged 50 to 60 with acute or convalescent COVID-19.

J is TRBJ2-5 and V is TRBV27, with 9 positions matching TRBD2. V lost 5 bases, J lost 4 bases, and 11 bases stayed unmatched. The CDR3 totals 16 residues. Germline CDR1 is MNHEY and CDR2 is SMNVEV (reference sequence). This CDR3 is CASSVGSGRGIETQYF. In nucleotides, the CDR3 is TGTGCCAGCAGTGTCGGTAGCGGGAGAGGAATAGAGACCCAGTACTTC.

This clone is a singleton in its sample. The CDR3 spells CASSTPQGYGYTF. For the CDR3, the DNA is TGTGCCAGCAGTACCCCCCAGGGCTATGGCTACACCTTC. The V call is TRBV6-5, the J call TRBJ1-2; maybe TRBD1 (5 bases). Between the trimmed V and J ends, which lost 5 bases and 4 bases, there was a span of 11 bases. CDR3 length: 13 residues. CDR1 MNHEY and CDR2 SVGAGI come from the germline V gene.

A single count supports this clone. The chain links TRBV7-6 to TRBJ2-5, with 7 bases aligning to TRBD1. The junction had 7 bases not matched to a gene; V was cut back by 1 base and J by 5 bases. Germline V gene sequence: CDR1 SGHVS, CDR2 FNYEAQ. The CDR3 has 15 amino acids. As DNA, the CDR3 is TGTGCCAGCAGCTTAGGGACAGGCCCTCGGGAGACCCAGTACTTC. Amino acid sequence: CASSLGTGPRETQYF.

This clone has a single count. The chain is built from TRBV25-1 and TRBJ1-1; D is possibly TRBD1 (5 bases). The V end lost 4 bases, the J end lost 8 bases, and 14 bases lay between the germline ends. This CDR3 comprises 13 residues. CDR1 MGHDK and CDR2 SYGVNS come from the germline V gene. The CDR3 DNA reads as TGTGCCAGCAGTGGCGGGACTCCCCAAGAAGCTTTCTTT. Amino acids: CASSGGTPQEAFF.

The chain combines TRBV5-1 with TRBJ1-1, with D perhaps matching TRBD1 (5 bases). The CDR3 is made up of 14 amino acids. V was cut by 5 bases and J by 5 bases, with 16 bases left in between. Looked up from germline, CDR1 is SGHRS and CDR2 is YFSETQ. The DNA of the CDR3 is TGCGCCAGCAGTCAGCCGGGGGGAGGGACTGAAGCTTTCTTT. It yields the protein CASSQPGGGTEAFF.

A single count supports this clone. The gene calls are TRBV12-3 or TRBV12-4 and TRBJ1-1; no clear D gene. The germline V and J ends were trimmed by 5 bases and 5 bases, with 12 bases remaining between them. CDR3 size: 13 residues. CDR3 DNA sequence: TGTGCCAGCAGTCGGGGTTTAGGGACTGAAGCTTTCTTT. Amino acid sequence: CASSRGLGTEAFF.

V is TRBV27 and J is TRBJ1-3, with unresolved D. There are 13 residues in the CDR3. V was pared by 6 bases and J by 0 bases, with 6 bases between. Per germline, CDR1 MNHEY and CDR2 SMNVEV (reference sequence). This CDR3 reads CASSFNSGNTIYF. CDR3 DNA: TGTGCCAGCAGCTTTAACTCTGGAAACACCATATATTTT.

This clone was recorded once. The CDR3, as DNA: TGTGCCACCAGTGACCCGATCGGGACAGGGGGAAATGAGCAGTTCTTC. Translating it yields CATSDPIGTGGNEQFF. The chain is built from TRBV24-1 and TRBJ2-1; 11 bases agree with TRBD1. The CDR3 has 16 amino acids. The germline CDR1 and CDR2 sequences are KGHDR and SFDVKD. V shed 4 bases, J shed 7 bases, and the junction held 8 bases outside the gene matches.

This chain links TRBV7-9 with TRBJ1-3; 7 bases are shared with TRBD1. The germline gives CDR1 SEHNR, CDR2 FQNEAQ (reference sequence). The V gene end was trimmed by 6 bases and the J gene end by 4 bases; junction bases not matched to a gene: 12. This CDR3 spans 16 amino acids. The CDR3 DNA reads TGTGCCAGCAGTCTCGGAGGGGGCGCGCCGGGAAACACCATATATTTT. This encodes CASSLGGGAPGNTIYF.

The chain carries TRBV27 and TRBJ2-7; 10 positions match TRBD2. The CDR3 sequence is 15 residues long. V dropped 6 bases and J dropped 0; count of bases not matched to a gene: 5. Germline CDR1 reads MNHEY; CDR2 reads SMNVEV (reference sequence). The DNA for the CDR3 is TGTGCCAGCAGGAGGACTAGCGGCCGCTCCTACGAGCAGTACTTC. Translation gives CASRRTSGRSYEQYF.

CDR3 residues: CASSRGQPSGNTIYF. The CDR3 coding sequence is TGTGCCAGCAGCCGGGGACAGCCCTCTGGAAACACCATATATTTT. The chain uses TRBV6-5 and TRBJ1-3, with 7 bases matching TRBD1. V gave up 6 bases and J gave up 0 bases; unmatched junction bases: 5. Germline V gene data show CDR1 as MNHEY and CDR2 as SVGAGI. The CDR3 is 15 residues long.

The CDR3 reads CASSSLGGDRGYEQYF. CDR3 sequence (DNA): TGTGCCAGCAGCTCCCTGGGGGGGGACAGGGGATACGAGCAGTACTTC. This chain uses TRBV7-8 with TRBJ2-7; 10 bases map to TRBD1. The CDR3 spans 16 residues. V shed 4 bases, J shed 4 bases, and the junction held 10 bases outside the gene matches. Germline CDR1 SGHVS, CDR2 FQNEAQ.

This chain links TRBV19 with TRBJ1-1, with a tentative D call TRBD1 (6 bases). The length of the CDR3 is 14 residues. Germline V CDR1 and CDR2: LNHDA, SQIVND (reference sequence). The ends were cut back, 3 bases at V and 3 bases at J, with 11 bases in the middle. The CDR3 here is CASSIARGYTEAFF. The CDR3 DNA reads TGTGCCAGTAGTATCGCCAGGGGTTACACTGAAGCTTTCTTT. The whole variable domain, filled in from reference TRBV19 and TRBJ1-1, reads DGGITQSPKYLFRKEGQNVTLSCEQNLNHDAMYWYRQDPGQGLRLIYYSQIVNDFQKGDIAEGYSVSREKKESFPLTVTSAQKNPTAFYLCASSIARGYTEAFFGQGTRLTVV.

This sequence joins TRBV27 and TRBJ1-2; a possible D gene is TRBD1 (6 bases). CDR1 is MNHEY, CDR2 SMNVEV, per germline (reference sequence). CDR3 length: 16 residues. Trimming took off 6 bases at V and 0 bases at J, with 17 bases between the two ends. CDR3 bases: TGTGCCAGCAGGAATAACCGGGACACCTCTAACTATGGCTACACCTTC. Protein product: CASRNNRDTSNYGYTF.

This clone appeared a single time. The chain has TRBV30 and TRBJ2-3, with 10 bases aligning to TRBD2. V lost 1 base to trimming and J lost 3 bases; unmatched junction nucleotides: 4. Germline CDR1 reads GTSNPN; CDR2 reads SVGIG (reference sequence). The CDR3 length is 15 residues. The CDR3 sequence is CAWSGAAGGTDTQYF. DNA of the CDR3: TGTGCCTGGAGTGGGGCAGCGGGAGGGACAGATACGCAGTATTTT.

The chain recombines TRBV20-1 with TRBJ1-2, with D possibly matching TRBD1 (5 bases). V gave up 3 bases and J gave up 3 bases, with 17 bases separating them. The CDR3 totals 15 residues. CDR1 is DFQATT and CDR2 is SNEGSKA in the germline V gene (reference sequence). CDR3 amino acids: CSASSGQALYYGYTF. In DNA form, the CDR3 reads TGCAGTGCTAGTTCAGGGCAGGCGCTCTACTATGGCTACACCTTC.

The CDR3 DNA reads as TGTGCCAGCAGTTCGGGACAGGCCCACAATGAGCAGTTCTTC. This codes for CASSSGQAHNEQFF. The chain recombines TRBV27 with TRBJ2-1; TRBD1 matches 8 bases. The V gene's germline CDR1 is MNHEY and CDR2 SMNVEV (reference sequence). Unmatched junction bases numbered 4, after V lost 4 bases and J lost 5 bases. This CDR3 region has 14 residues.

V usage is TRBV24-1 and J usage is TRBJ2-3; 10 bases match TRBD2. The CDR3 has 14 residues. V shed 7 bases, J shed 3 bases, and the junction held 3 bases outside the gene matches. CDR1 and CDR2 (germline): KGHDR, SFDVKD. The CDR3 DNA sequence: TGTGCCACCAGAGGACTAGCGGAGACAGATACGCAGTATTTT. Translating gives CATRGLAETDTQYF.

The chain carries TRBV27 and TRBJ2-3, with no clear D. The CDR3 runs 13 residues. V was cut by 6 bases and J by 3 bases, with 10 bases left in between. Germline CDR1 and CDR2: MNHEY and SMNVEV (reference sequence). CDR3 loop: CASRPHGTDTQYF. The CDR3 region has the DNA TGTGCCAGCAGGCCCCACGGGACAGATACGCAGTATTTT.

This clone is medium-sized within its sample. The chain employs TRBV2 and TRBJ1-2; 9 nucleotides align to TRBD1. The germline V gene has CDR1 SNHLY and CDR2 FYNNEI. The V and J ends lost 6 bases and 2 bases, in that order; junction bases with no gene match: 7. The CDR3 covers 15 residues. The CDR3: CASRKQGAGNYGYTF. Written as DNA, the CDR3 is TGTGCCAGCAGAAAACAGGGGGCGGGAAACTATGGCTACACCTTC.

The chain carries TRBV29-1 and TRBJ2-7, with 10 positions matching TRBD2. This CDR3 is built from 15 residues. V was pared by 6 bases and J by 0 bases, with 8 bases of the junction left unmatched. Germline assignment: CDR1 SQVTM and CDR2 ANQGSEA. The CDR3 coding sequence is TGCAGCGTCGGGGGACTAGCGATGAACTCCTACGAGCAGTACTTC. This gives the protein CSVGGLAMNSYEQYF.